The subject of this entry is one T cell receptor (beta chain). No antigen is known for it. Per-base quality was not reported, and no clone a single base away is much larger than it. This entry is derived from a study of shared clonotypes between healthy human individuals (TCRdb year 2020). Regarding the complete study: The cohort comprised two women and three men aged 18 to 49 years. Per donor, three plates each were used for CD4 naive and CD4 memory, two for CD8 naive, and one for CD8 memory. The study deeply sequenced blood TCR repertoires of five healthy adults to estimate repertoire size and the extent of clonotype sharing between individuals. Different laboratories and diverse techniques were used to prepare libraries and sequence TCR repertoires, to increase sequencing depth and limit assay-specific biases. Leukapheresis yielded between about 0.94 and 8.9 billion PBMCs per donor.

General conclusions and limits of the study: Sampling was restricted to blood, and TCR repertoires in tissues likely differ from the TCR repertoires found in blood. Sharing across a handful of donors was observed for around 4.8% of naive CD4, 3.5% of naive CD8, about 2.5% of memory CD4, and roughly 0.4% of memory CD8 clonotypes. Because the study included only a small number of donors, the genetic and exposure-history diversity represented was limited. Higher generation probabilities were observed for clonotypes shared by all four sorted-subset donors than for non-shared clonotypes. Estimated clonotype richness was generally larger for naive than for memory subsets. Pairwise subsampling led to the expectation that sequencing depth would affect the degree of clonotype sharing among donors. Incomplete sequencing was indicated by rarefaction of sorted-subset datasets, despite the large sequencing depth.

The donors were healthy, HIV-negative adults with no recently reported acute infections or vaccinations. All donors were Caucasian adults living in Nashville, Tennessee, USA. Magnetic negative selection was used to enrich CD4+ T cells, after which naive cells were positively selected on CD45RA and the negative fraction became the memory subset. Blood was obtained by leukapheresis, after which PBMCs were separated by Ficoll-Histopaque density gradient centrifugation and cryopreserved in liquid nitrogen vapor phase. Analytical flow cytometry was used to check the purity and quantity of every magnetically sorted T cell population. From each sorted fraction, genomic DNA was isolated and quantified by UV absorbance on a Nanodrop 2000c. Sequences LNHDA (CDR1) and SQIVND (CDR2) are obtained from the germline V gene (reference sequence). V and J lose 1 base and 3 bases, and a span of 10 bases separates them. From its cysteine to its phenylalanine, the CDR3 spans 14 amino acids. Here the CDR3 DNA is all that survives: 42 bases in frame from base 1.

Using the deep immunoSEQ assay, multiplex PCR amplified TCR CDR3 regions from genomic DNA. Genomic DNA extracted from each cell subset was distributed evenly over all wells of several immunoSEQ 96-well plates, and each plate served as one replicate. For sorted subsets, each replicate PCR was loaded with about 0.2 ug genomic DNA, equivalent to 25,000 to 35,000 T cell genomes. Purified libraries were measured with a Qubit 3.0 fluorometer, size-checked on a Bioanalyzer 2100, and measured again with the KAPA Library Quantification kit. Every immunoSEQ 96-well plate was sequenced on a separate single-read 150-cycle Illumina NextSeq 550 flow cell. The authors processed their data as follows. The immunoSEQ output contained only junctional sequences without quality scores, so filtering could not match that applied to full-length reads. To assign V/J genes and CDR3, sequences were annotated against IMGT germline references using PyIR, a Python wrapper for IgBLAST v1.9. Any read was removed if the V/J assignment was weak (E-value above 1e-6), the CDR3 was missing, or the read contained stop codons, out-of-frame junctions, or ambiguous translated residues. V3J clonotypes were defined by identical inferred V gene, J gene, and CDR3 amino acid sequence. The percentage overlap between two repertoires was calculated by dividing the number of shared unique clonotypes by the size of the smaller repertoire. Richness of each repertoire was evaluated using RTK rarefaction, the Chao1 estimator, and Recon v2.1 estimates of unobserved clonotypes. Generation probabilities were computed with OLGA for all TCRbeta clonotypes obtained by the gDNA method from four donors. In TCRdb, the immuneACCESS table is reduced to in-frame sequences with V and J assigned. These tables do not hold every clone; where another copy was compared, an unresolved V gene accounts for under half, and the others remain unexplained. The D gene and trimming were derived from the DNA, and the V and J assignments and clone size from that table. The sample records around 510,000 clones, 90% to 97% of which are singletons. The top ten hold under 0.065% of the sample.

The sample taken for sequencing was naive CD4+ T cells sorted from blood. What the cell subset or site label conveys for this sample: CD45RA+ positively selected. This TCR derives from a woman aged 25 to 39 in good health. The chain is made from TRBV19 and TRBJ2-7; the D gene is perhaps TRBD1 or TRBD2, each of them matching over 5 bases. Read as DNA, the sequence is TGTGCCAGTAGTATAGGGGACCCTTTCTACGAGCAGTACTTC. This sequence encodes CASSIGDPFYEQYF.